This TCR beta chain derives from a study of T cell repertoires in cytomegalovirus infection. About the study: CMV infection together with matching HLA type was indicated by public TCR beta signatures. General study results and limits: Predominance within the ex vivo response was attributable to HLA-C-restricted CMV-specific TCR beta clonotypes. CMV carriers having the relevant HLA were flagged by cumulative public TCR beta family frequency.

One entry per CDR3 protein results from TCRdb running MiXCR on the reads. The sample contains hundreds of thousands of distinct CDR3 sequences, around 18% of which appear only once. This clonotype was picked up many times. Its antigen is unidentified. Unmatched junction bases numbered 14, after V lost 6 bases and J lost 2 bases. Germline assignment: CDR1 SGHVS and CDR2 FQNEAQ. CDR3 length: 19 amino acids. This chain connects TRBV7-8 to TRBJ2-3; the match to TRBD2 covers 13 bases. The TCR comes from a human donor in good health (CMV status not recorded). Some clones in this sample may be carry-over from other donors' samples. The material sequenced was PBMCs. CDR3 protein: CASSPDRGLAGIPTDTQYF. The CDR3 nucleotides are TGTGCCAGCAGTCCTGACAGGGGACTAGCGGGAATCCCCACAGATACGCAGTATTTT.